The clone carrying this T cell receptor (beta chain) appeared a single time. What it recognizes is unknown. Repertoires were generated with immunoSEQ multiplex PCR, while TCRdb's copy carries only in-frame clones and drops some. The sample carries roughly 120,000 clones, around 93% recorded once. Germline CDR1 reads SGHTA; CDR2 reads FQGTGA. V was pared by 2 bases and J by 3 bases, with 4 bases of the junction left unmatched. The CDR3 length is 15 residues. The data derive from a study of T cell repertoires and HLA-DP antigens. Study summary: A couple of male donors and one female donor spanned ages 18-to-29 through 60-to-69.

The chain employs TRBV7-3 and TRBJ2-1, with 7 bases fitting TRBD2. The specimen sequenced was CD4+ T cells from PBMCs. The TCR originated in a woman aged 18-29 years in good health and CMV-seronegative. For the CDR3, the DNA is TGTGCCAGCAGCTTATATCGGGGGGACTACAATGAGCAGTTCTTC. Translating gives CASSLYRGDYNEQFF.